Presented here are 16 T cell receptor beta chains from one specimen sequenced in a study of blood T cell repertoires in COVID-19. TCRdb keeps only in-frame clones here, not all; method: immunoSEQ multiplex PCR. The profile shows 50,000 to 65,000 clones, 80% to 85% of them singletons. The sequencing sample was made of peripheral blood. The source is a man in his 60s with COVID-19, enrolled during active disease.

This chain uses TRBV5-1 with TRBJ2-1; tentative D call: TRBD2 (5 bases). The CDR3 is 13 residues long. Germline CDR1 and CDR2: SGHRS and YFSETQ. V gave up 4 bases and J gave up 5 bases, with 10 bases separating them. The CDR3 region has the DNA TGCGCCAGCAGCCCCCCCGGGAACAATGAGCAGTTCTTC. It codes for CASSPPGNNEQFF. Based on the CDR3 plus reference TRBV5-1 and TRBJ2-1, the full variable domain is KAGVTQTPRYLIKTRGQQVTLSCSPISGHRSVSWYQQTPGQGLQFLFEYFSETQRNKGNFPGRFSGRQFSNSRSEMNVSTLELGDSALYLCASSPPGNNEQFFGPGTRLTVL.

The rearrangement joins TRBV14 to TRBJ2-7; D remains unclear. CDR3 length: 14 residues. Trimming took off 3 bases at V and 3 bases at J, with 12 bases between the two ends. Germline loops: CDR1 SGHDN, CDR2 FVKESK. The CDR3 region is CASSQPNELYEQYF. In nucleotides, the CDR3 is TGTGCCAGCAGCCAGCCCAACGAACTCTACGAGCAGTACTTC. Drawing the rest from reference TRBV14 and TRBJ2-7, the complete variable domain is EAGVTQFPSHSVIEKGQTVTLRCDPISGHDNLYWYRRVMGKEIKFLLHFVKESKQDESGMPNNRFLAERTGGTYSTLKVQPAELEDSGVYFCASSQPNELYEQYFGPGTRLTVT.

The gene calls are TRBV24-1 and TRBJ2-6; TRBD1 matches 11 bases. The CDR3 runs to 18 residues. The germline CDR1 and CDR2 sequences are KGHDR and SFDVKD. The ends lost 4 bases at V and 2 bases at J; junction bases unmatched: 6. Here the CDR3 DNA reads TGTGCCACCAGTGAGGGAGGGACAGGGGGGACTGGGGCCAACGTCCTGACTTTC. Protein: CATSEGGTGGTGANVLTF.

The chain has TRBV6-5 and TRBJ1-1, with D tentatively TRBD1 (6 bases). Germline V gives CDR1 MNHEY, CDR2 SVGAGI. V shed 7 bases and J shed 4 bases, with 13 bases lying between them. The length of the CDR3 is 13 residues. This CDR3 is CASTPLRGTEAFF. In DNA, the CDR3 is TGTGCCAGCACTCCCCTCAGGGGCACTGAAGCTTTCTTT.

The chain recombines TRBV28 with TRBJ2-7; 11 positions match TRBD1. The germline V gene encodes CDR1 MDHEN and CDR2 SYDVKM. The CDR3 loop spans 15 amino acids. The ends lost 6 bases at V and 4 bases at J; junction bases unmatched: 8. CDR3 sequence reads: CASSSPGQGGYEQYF. The CDR3, as DNA: TGTGCCAGCAGCTCGCCGGGACAGGGGGGGTACGAGCAGTACTTC.

This rearrangement joins TRBV30 to TRBJ1-4; TRBD1 matches at 8 bases. Germline lookup yields CDR1 GTSNPN and CDR2 SVGIG (reference sequence). The V segment lost 8 bases and the J segment 8 bases; nucleotides outside the gene matches: 7. This CDR3 comprises 12 residues. Written as DNA, the CDR3 is TGTGCCCTAGATACAGGGGGAGAAAAACTGTTTTTT. Residues: CALDTGGEKLFF. Supplemented by reference TRBV30 and TRBJ1-4, the full variable domain reads SQTIHQWPATLVQPVGSPLSLECTVEGTSNPNLYWYRQAAGRGLQLLFYSVGIGQISSEVPQNLSASRPQDRQFILSSKKLLLSDSGFYLCALDTGGEKLFFGSGTQLSVL.

The chain carries TRBV15 and TRBJ2-5; the match to TRBD2 covers 12 bases. CDR1 and CDR2 from the germline V gene are LNHNV and YYDKDF (reference sequence). V lost 0 bases to trimming and J lost 2 bases; unmatched junction nucleotides: 4. The CDR3 contains 17 residues. CDR3 loop: CATSRELAGGGQETQYF. In DNA form, the CDR3 reads TGTGCCACCAGCAGAGAACTAGCGGGAGGAGGGCAAGAGACCCAGTACTTC.

The V and J genes are TRBV10-3 and TRBJ2-5; 13 nucleotides line up with TRBD2. There are 17 residues in the CDR3. J was trimmed by 2 bases and V by 4 bases; bases with no gene match: 7. Per germline, CDR1 ENHRY and CDR2 SYGVKD. The CDR3 nucleotides are TGTGCCATCAGTGGAGGTACGACTAGCGGGGGGCAAGAGACCCAGTACTTC. This encodes CAISGGTTSGGQETQYF.

The chain joins TRBV13 to TRBJ1-6, with 10 bases fitting TRBD1. The length of the CDR3 is 16 residues. Germline values: CDR1 PRHDT, CDR2 FYEKMQ (reference sequence). The trim removed 2 bases at V and 14 bases at J, leaving 12 bases unmatched. The CDR3 loop is CASSLRAGTGDFSLHF. The CDR3, as DNA: TGTGCCAGCAGCTTAAGGGCCGGGACAGGGGATTTTTCCCTCCACTTT.

V is TRBV3-1 (or the pseudogene TRBV3-2) and J is TRBJ1-2, with 10 positions matching TRBD1. Germline V gene sequence: CDR1 LGHDT, CDR2 YNNKEL (reference sequence). The trim removed 4 bases at V and 6 bases at J, leaving 5 bases unmatched. This CDR3 contains 14 residues. For the CDR3, the DNA is TGTGCCAGCAGCCGACTAGGGACAGGGGATGGCTACACCTTC. It specifies CASSRLGTGDGYTF.

The J gene is TRBJ1-1, the V gene TRBV6-1; D unclear. The germline V gene encodes CDR1 MNHNS and CDR2 SASEGT. Deletions cut 1 base from V and 1 base from J, with 7 bases between. The CDR3 spans 14 residues. Here the CDR3 DNA reads TGTGCCAGCAGTGAAGTTGCAGGGAACACTGAAGCTTTCTTT. Amino acids: CASSEVAGNTEAFF.

V and J are TRBV5-1 and TRBJ2-7; 8 bases agree with TRBD2. Germline assignment: CDR1 SGHRS and CDR2 YFSETQ. This CDR3 region has 15 residues. After removal of 4 bases from V and 2 bases from J, the junction contained 8 bases not matched to a gene. The CDR3 is CASSLETSAAYEQYF. For the CDR3, the DNA is TGCGCCAGCAGCCTCGAGACTAGCGCTGCCTACGAGCAGTACTTC.

The chain carries TRBV6-5 and TRBJ1-4; D is perhaps TRBD1 (6 bases). The germline gives CDR1 MNHEY, CDR2 SVGAGI. This CDR3 has 10 residues. V was cut by 8 bases and J by 8 bases, with 6 bases left in between. The CDR3 sequence: CASGQEKLFF. DNA of the CDR3: TGTGCCAGCGGACAGGAAAAACTGTTTTTT.

This clone is a singleton in its sample. The chain links TRBV2 to TRBJ1-5; 9 bases are a match to TRBD1. This CDR3 is built from 14 residues. Germline V gene sequence: CDR1 SNHLY, CDR2 FYNNEI. CDR3 DNA sequence: TGTGCTTCATCCATGGGGACAGGGAATCAGCCCCAGCATTTT. Translating gives CASSMGTGNQPQHF.

The V gene is TRBV27, the J gene TRBJ2-5, with a weak D call TRBD2 (6 bases). V lost 3 bases, J lost 4 bases, and 12 bases lay in between. CDR3 length: 14 residues. Germline values: CDR1 MNHEY, CDR2 SMNVEV (reference sequence). CDR3 in amino acids: CASSLGRGGETQYF. CDR3 nucleotides: TGTGCCAGCAGTTTGGGGCGGGGAGGAGAGACCCAGTACTTC.

The V gene is TRBV5-1, the J gene TRBJ2-2, with 7 positions matching TRBD1. Per the germline V gene, CDR1 is SGHRS and CDR2 is YFSETQ. CDR3 length: 17 residues. V was pared by 4 bases and J by 4 bases, with 13 bases of the junction left unmatched. The CDR3: CASSLTGQERLTGELFF. The CDR3 DNA sequence: TGCGCCAGCAGCCTAACCGGACAGGAGCGACTCACCGGGGAGCTGTTTTTT.